The rows below give T cell receptor beta chains drawn from one sample of a study of human T cells and chemical hapten exposure. MiXCR was run by TCRdb on the RACE reads, yielding one entry per CDR3 protein. The table includes more than 70,000 distinct CDR3 sequences, roughly 11% detected once. Sequencing used whole blood, obtained in connection with sensitization to the hapten diphenylcyclopropenone (DPC). The receptors stem from a man aged 18 to 29 with alopecia areata. Some clones in this sample may be carry-over from other donors' samples. CDR3s include the opening cysteine and the closing phenylalanine or tryptophan. The order of the fields is clone size, J gene, V gene, CDR3 length, D gene, CDR3 DNA, CDR3 protein. D genes are given only for firm matches. Rows give clone size only sometimes, using once, few, many, or a class for an expanded clone.

size: many; J: TRBJ2-7; V: TRBV5-1; length: 14; D: -; DNA: TGCGCCAGCAGCTTGGAAGGTAGCGCCTACGAGCAGTACTTC; CDR3: CASSLEGSAYEQYF
size: few; J: TRBJ2-3; V: TRBV10-1; length: 14; D: -; DNA: TGCGCCAGCAGTGACGGCTACGGGCGGGATACGCAGTATTTT; CDR3: CASSDGYGRDTQYF
size: -; J: TRBJ2-5; V: TRBV6-1; length: 13; D: -; DNA: TGTGCCAGCACTAGGGCCCGTCAAGAGACCCAGTACTTC; CDR3: CASTRARQETQYF
size: many; J: TRBJ1-3; V: TRBV20-1; length: 19; D: -; DNA: TGCAGTGCTAGAGCGGTGCGGGGGGCGAAGAGTACCTCTGGAAACACCATATATTTT; CDR3: CSARAVRGAKSTSGNTIYF
size: many; J: TRBJ1-6; V: TRBV29-1; length: 13; D: TRBD1; DNA: TGCAGCGTAGGAGGGACAGGGGACTCACCCCTCCACTTT; CDR3: CSVGGTGDSPLHF
size: many; J: TRBJ2-1; V: TRBV6-5; length: 15; D: TRBD1; DNA: TGTGCCAGCAGTAGGGACAGGGCGGAATACAATGAGCAGTTCTTC; CDR3: CASSRDRAEYNEQFF
size: many; J: TRBJ1-2; V: TRBV6-2/TRBV6-3; length: 15; D: -; DNA: TGTGCCAGCAGCCGACCCTTAACAGGGTGGTATGGCTACACCTTC; CDR3: CASSRPLTGWYGYTF
size: few; J: TRBJ2-5; V: TRBV7-3; length: 15; D: -; DNA: TGTGCCAGCAGCTTATCTGGACTACCCCAAGAGACCCAGTACTTC; CDR3: CASSLSGLPQETQYF
size: many; J: TRBJ2-2; V: TRBV7-3; length: 11; D: -; DNA: TGTGCCAGCAGCTTATCCGGGGAGCTGTTTTTT; CDR3: CASSLSGELFF
size: -; J: TRBJ2-3; V: TRBV12-3/TRBV12-4; length: 14; D: TRBD1; DNA: TGTGCCAGCAGCCCTGTTGAGGACAGGGATACGCAGTATTTT; CDR3: CASSPVEDRDTQYF
size: -; J: TRBJ2-5; V: TRBV29-1; length: 15; D: -; DNA: TGCAGCGTTGGGGACGGGAGCCGCCATCAAGAGACCCAGTACTTC; CDR3: CSVGDGSRHQETQYF
size: many; J: TRBJ2-1; V: TRBV7-6; length: 16; D: TRBD1; DNA: TGTGCCAGCAGCAGAAGGACAGGGAGCTCCTACAATGAGCAGTTCTTC; CDR3: CASSRRTGSSYNEQFF
size: few; J: TRBJ1-5; V: TRBV10-3; length: 13; D: -; DNA: TGTGCCATCAGCGAGGACAGAAATCAGCCCCAGCATTTT; CDR3: CAISEDRNQPQHF
size: -; J: TRBJ2-1; V: TRBV6-2/TRBV6-3; length: 18; D: TRBD1; DNA: TGTGCCAGCAGCTCTCCTGGACCGGGACAGGGGGCGAGGAATGAGCAGTTCTTC; CDR3: CASSSPGPGQGARNEQFF
size: -; J: TRBJ2-1; V: TRBV12-3/TRBV12-4; length: 14; D: -; DNA: TGTGCCAGCAGTTTTTTACAGGGATCGAATGAGCAGTTCTTC; CDR3: CASSFLQGSNEQFF
size: many; J: TRBJ2-7; V: TRBV2; length: 14; D: -; DNA: TGTGCCAGCAGTGTCGGAAGCCTGATCTACGAGCAGTACTTC; CDR3: CASSVGSLIYEQYF
size: -; J: TRBJ2-3; V: TRBV5-4; length: 16; D: TRBD2; DNA: TGTGCCAGCAGCCCGACTACTAGCGGGGTCAGAGATACGCAGTATTTT; CDR3: CASSPTTSGVRDTQYF
size: -; J: TRBJ2-7; V: TRBV9; length: 16; D: TRBD2; DNA: TGTGCCAGCAGCCCTCCACTAGCGGGGGTTTCCTACGAGCAGTACTTC; CDR3: CASSPPLAGVSYEQYF
size: few; J: TRBJ1-4; V: TRBV7-9; length: 16; D: -; DNA: TGTGCCAGCAGCTTGACAACAGGTGCAACTAATGAAAAACTGTTTTTT; CDR3: CASSLTTGATNEKLFF
size: few; J: TRBJ2-2; V: TRBV9; length: 13; D: -; DNA: TGTGCCAGCAGCGTAGTTAATGGCGGGGAGCTGTTTTTT; CDR3: CASSVVNGGELFF
size: -; J: TRBJ1-5; V: TRBV6-2/TRBV6-3; length: 15; D: -; DNA: TGTGCCAGCAGTTACTCACGGGGGGTCCATCAGCCCCAGCATTTT; CDR3: CASSYSRGVHQPQHF
size: -; J: TRBJ1-5; V: TRBV28; length: 12; D: -; DNA: TGTGCCACTTACGACCCACTTCAGCCCCAGCATTTT; CDR3: CATYDPLQPQHF
size: many; J: TRBJ1-1; V: TRBV6-5; length: 15; D: -; DNA: TGTGCCAGCAGTTACCGCCGAGGGGCGGGCACTGAAGCTTTCTTT; CDR3: CASSYRRGAGTEAFF
size: few; J: TRBJ2-2; V: TRBV19; length: 16; D: TRBD1; DNA: TGTGCCAGTAGTCGACAGACAGGGTTGAACACCGGGGAGCTGTTTTTT; CDR3: CASSRQTGLNTGELFF
size: many; J: TRBJ2-5; V: TRBV11-1; length: 14; D: -; DNA: TGTGCCAGCAGCTTATATCCCCCACCTGAGACCCAGTACTTC; CDR3: CASSLYPPPETQYF
size: few; J: TRBJ2-5; V: TRBV5-8; length: 15; D: TRBD2; DNA: TGTGCCAGCAGCTACGGACTAGCGGGGGTAGAGACCCAGTACTTC; CDR3: CASSYGLAGVETQYF
size: -; J: TRBJ1-4; V: TRBV28; length: 14; D: -; DNA: TGTGCCAGCGGTCTGGGGGGGACTAATGAAAAACTGTTTTTT; CDR3: CASGLGGTNEKLFF
size: -; J: TRBJ1-6; V: TRBV5-4; length: 15; D: -; DNA: TGTGCCAGCAGCATCGAGCCTGTTGGGAGTTCACCCCTCCACTTT; CDR3: CASSIEPVGSSPLHF
size: -; J: TRBJ2-3; V: TRBV28; length: 15; D: TRBD2; DNA: TGTGCCAGCGGAATAGCGGGGGGGCCAACAGATACGCAGTATTTT; CDR3: CASGIAGGPTDTQYF
size: few; J: TRBJ1-5; V: TRBV19; length: 13; D: -; DNA: TGTGCCAGTAGTACCAAACGCAATCAGCCCCAGCATTTT; CDR3: CASSTKRNQPQHF
size: many; J: TRBJ1-2; V: TRBV25-1; length: 15; D: -; DNA: TGTGCCAGCAGTGAATATTACCGGACAGCCAATGGCTACACCTTC; CDR3: CASSEYYRTANGYTF
size: -; J: TRBJ1-3; V: TRBV18; length: 15; D: -; DNA: TGTGCCAGCTCACCACCCCAGACTTCTGGAAACACCATATATTTT; CDR3: CASSPPQTSGNTIYF
size: -; J: TRBJ2-3; V: TRBV20-1; length: 14; D: TRBD2; DNA: TGCAGTGCTCGGAGCGGGGTCCGCACAGATACGCAGTATTTT; CDR3: CSARSGVRTDTQYF
size: -; J: TRBJ2-2; V: TRBV3-1; length: 13; D: -; DNA: TGTGCCAGCAGCCAGCTACGAAACGGGGAGCTGTTTTTT; CDR3: CASSQLRNGELFF
size: many; J: TRBJ1-1; V: TRBV27; length: 13; D: TRBD1; DNA: TGTGCCAGCAGTCCAGGGGGGGTCACTGAAGCTTTCTTT; CDR3: CASSPGGVTEAFF
size: few; J: TRBJ2-1; V: TRBV27; length: 15; D: -; DNA: TGTGCCAGCAGTTTATTCGGGGGGCAGGGCAATGAGCAGTTCTTC; CDR3: CASSLFGGQGNEQFF
size: many; J: TRBJ2-2; V: TRBV7-9; length: 12; D: -; DNA: TGTGCCAGCCGACTGAACACCGGGGAGCTGTTTTTT; CDR3: CASRLNTGELFF
size: many; J: TRBJ2-3; V: TRBV24-1; length: 16; D: -; DNA: TGTGCCACCAGTGATCCCCGAATAGGGTTTTCGGATACGCAGTATTTT; CDR3: CATSDPRIGFSDTQYF
size: few; J: TRBJ1-2; V: TRBV29-1; length: 11; D: -; DNA: TGCAGCGTACAGGTTAACTATGGCTACACCTTC; CDR3: CSVQVNYGYTF
size: -; J: TRBJ2-1; V: TRBV4-1; length: 16; D: TRBD2; DNA: TGCGCCAGCAGCCTCTTACTAGCGGGGGACCACAATGAGCAGTTCTTC; CDR3: CASSLLLAGDHNEQFF
size: -; J: TRBJ1-1; V: TRBV19; length: 16; D: -; DNA: TGTGCCAGTAGCGGGGTCCCGGGAAGGGAGAACACTGAAGCTTTCTTT; CDR3: CASSGVPGRENTEAFF
size: -; J: TRBJ1-1; V: TRBV7-9; length: 13; D: TRBD1; DNA: TGTGCCAGCAGCCCCGGACAGGGGATTGAAGCTTTCTTT; CDR3: CASSPGQGIEAFF
size: many; J: TRBJ1-2; V: TRBV29-1; length: 12; D: -; DNA: TGCAGCGTTGGTGAGGTTATGGATGGCTACACCTTC; CDR3: CSVGEVMDGYTF
size: many; J: TRBJ2-3; V: TRBV5-1; length: 16; D: TRBD1; DNA: TGCGCCAGCAGCCCGCCCGACAGGGGGCGAGGAGATACGCAGTATTTT; CDR3: CASSPPDRGRGDTQYF
size: many; J: TRBJ2-6; V: TRBV19; length: 18; D: -; DNA: TGTGCCAGTAGTATAGGGAACAGGGCTTACTCTATGTCCAACGTCCTGACTTTC; CDR3: CASSIGNRAYSMSNVLTF
size: -; J: TRBJ1-2; V: TRBV18; length: 14; D: -; DNA: TGTGCCAGCTCACCACAAGAGGACCCCTATGGCTACACCTTC; CDR3: CASSPQEDPYGYTF
size: few; J: TRBJ2-7; V: TRBV7-9; length: 14; D: -; DNA: TGTGCCAGCAGCTTACAGGGGTACTCCTACGAGCAGTACTTC; CDR3: CASSLQGYSYEQYF
size: -; J: TRBJ2-2; V: TRBV6-2/TRBV6-3; length: 14; D: TRBD1; DNA: TGTGCCAGCAGACAGGGGTTATTGGCCGGGGAGCTGTTTTTT; CDR3: CASRQGLLAGELFF
size: many; J: TRBJ1-1; V: TRBV5-1; length: 13; D: -; DNA: TGCGCCAGCAGCTTGGACCAGGGGTCTGAAGCTTTCTTT; CDR3: CASSLDQGSEAFF